Listed here are 25 T cell receptor gamma chains from one sample, sequenced in a study of gamma-delta T cells after stem cell transplantation. TCRdb called clones anew from the RT-PCR reads with CATT. The data show about 3,000 gamma-chain clones, roughly a sixth seen once. Sequencing input: gamma-delta T cells. The receptors were sampled from a human donor. It is not recorded whose cells these are; they may come from a transplant donor.

This chain connects TRGV9 to TRGJP. The CDR3 is made up of 17 amino acids. V lost 0 bases and J lost 9; bases outside the gene matches: 8. Looked up from germline, CDR1 is GITISATS and CDR2 is ISYDGTV (reference sequence). CDR3 nucleotides: TGTGCCTTGTGGGAGGTGCGGTTGTCGTTGGGCAAAAAAATCAAGGTATTT. Translating gives CALWEVRLSLGKKIKVF.

This rearrangement joins TRGV8 to TRGJ1 or TRGJ2. The germline CDR1 and CDR2 sequences are VENAVY and YDSYNSRV. This CDR3 is 12 amino acids long. V trimming: 2 bases; J trimming: 7 bases; junction bases outside the gene matches: 5. CDR3 in DNA: TGTGCCACCTGGGATATTGACTATAAGAAACTCTTT. This sequence encodes CATWDIDYKKLF.

Notes on this clone: Different DNA sequences within this sample yield the same CDR3. The chain is built from TRGV4 and TRGJ1 or TRGJ2. The CDR3 covers 13 residues. Germline CDR1 EGSTGY, CDR2 YDSYTSSV. Trimming cost V 0 bases and J 7 bases; bases outside gene matches: 6. This CDR3 is CATWDGRGYKKLF. The CDR3, as DNA: TGTGCCACCTGGGATGGGAGGGGATATAAGAAACTCTTT.

The chain is built from TRGV4 and TRGJ1 or TRGJ2. J gave up 11 bases and V 2 bases, and 6 bases lay outside the gene matches. CDR1 is EGSTGY and CDR2 is YDSYTSSV in the germline V gene. This CDR3 contains 11 residues. This CDR3 is CATWDEGEKLF. CDR3 nucleotide sequence: TGTGCCACCTGGGATGAGGGGGAGAAACTCTTT.

Remarks on this clone: Possible read error: a much larger clone is one base away. The chain employs TRGV2 and TRGJ1 or TRGJ2. The length of the CDR3 is 13 residues. Germline CDR1 EGSNGY, CDR2 YDSYNSKV. CDR3 bases: TGTGCCACCTGGGACGGGTTTTATCATAAGAAACTCTTT. Translating it yields CATWDGFYHKKLF.

This clone was seen more than once but under ten times. One junction end does not reproduce the germline sequence, and a read error may be involved. The gene calls are TRGV4 and TRGJ1 or TRGJ2. The CDR3 runs to 14 residues. CDR1 and CDR2 from the germline V gene are EGSTGY and YDSYTSSV. CDR3 coding DNA: TGTGCCACCTGGGTTGGGCGGAATTATTATAAGAAACTCTTT. As protein: CATWVGRNYYKKLF.

This chain connects TRGV3 to TRGJ1 or TRGJ2. Germline CDR1 VTNTFY, CDR2 YDVSTARD (reference sequence). The trim removed 1 base at V and 11 bases at J, leaving 8 bases unmatched. The CDR3 consists of 12 residues. The CDR3 DNA follows: TGTGCCACCTGGGACAGTCGGGGGGAGAAACTCTTT. Encoded protein: CATWDSRGEKLF.

This clone was observed a few times. The chain has TRGV9 and TRGJ1 or TRGJ2. The J segment lost 4 bases and the V segment lost 2 bases, leaving 11 bases of the junction unmatched. The CDR3 length is 15 residues. From germline, CDR1 is GITISATS and CDR2 ISYDGTV (reference sequence). CDR3 amino acids: CALWEGISPYYKKLF. The CDR3 DNA is TGTGCCTTGTGGGAGGGAATTTCGCCGTATTATAAGAAACTCTTT.

This chain uses TRGV3 with TRGJ1 or TRGJ2. Germline trimming cut 2 bases from V and 8 bases from J; bases unmatched to any gene: 6. Looked up from germline, CDR1 is VTNTFY and CDR2 is YDVSTARD (reference sequence). The CDR3 totals 12 residues. The CDR3 here is CATWDTPDKKLF. CDR3 nucleotide sequence: TGTGCCACCTGGGACACGCCCGATAAGAAACTCTTT.

The CDR3 region is CATWDGKGGYYKKLF. The CDR3 bases are TGTGCCACCTGGGATGGGAAAGGGGGTTATTATAAGAAACTCTTT. V and J are TRGV4 and TRGJ1 or TRGJ2. CDR1 and CDR2 (germline): EGSTGY, YDSYTSSV. Trimming took 0 bases from V and 3 from J; bases not matched to a gene: 8. This CDR3 is built from 15 residues.

This clone has a handful of counts. CDR3 sequence (DNA): TGTGCCACCTGGGACGGCCCCCATTATTATTATAAGAAACTCTTT. As protein: CATWDGPHYYYKKLF. This chain joins TRGV2 and TRGJ1 or TRGJ2. This CDR3 has 15 residues. The V gene's germline CDR1 is EGSNGY and CDR2 YDSYNSKV. V trimming: 1 base; J trimming: 2 bases; junction bases outside the gene matches: 8.

This clone appeared a few times. One end of the junction fails to match germline, which may point to a read error. This chain joins TRGV4 and TRGJ1 or TRGJ2. CDR1 is EGSTGY and CDR2 is YDSYTSSV in the germline V gene. This CDR3 is 12 amino acids long. In nucleotides, the CDR3 is TGTGCCACCTGTGATGGCTATTATAAGAAACTCTTT. This sequence encodes CATCDGYYKKLF.

The DNA for the CDR3 is TGTGCCACCTGGGACGCGCGGGAGTTGGGCAAAAAAATCAAGGTATTT. Protein sequence: CATWDARELGKKIKVF. The chain combines TRGV2 with TRGJP. The V and J ends lost 2 bases and 7 bases, in that order; junction bases with no gene match: 5. CDR3 length equals 16 residues. CDR1 and CDR2 (germline): EGSNGY, YDSYNSKV.

In this sample, this clone turned up a few times. The genes are TRGV2 and TRGJP2. Germline V gives CDR1 EGSNGY, CDR2 YDSYNSKV. This CDR3 is built from 13 residues. V lost 4 bases, J lost 6 bases, and 5 bases stayed unmatched. The CDR3: CATWETGDWIKTF. The CDR3 nucleotides are TGTGCCACCTGGGAGACTGGTGATTGGATCAAGACGTTT.

V and J are TRGV8 and TRGJ1 or TRGJ2. Germline CDR1 reads VENAVY; CDR2 reads YDSYNSRV. Trimming took 2 bases from V and 7 from J; bases not matched to a gene: 5. The CDR3 extends over 12 amino acids. The CDR3 reads CATWDIDYKKLF. CDR3 nucleotide sequence: TGTGCCACCTGGGATATCGACTATAAGAAACTCTTT.

Of note for this clone: Sequence at one end of the junction differs from germline and may be a read error. The chain is built from TRGV9 and TRGJ1 or TRGJ2. The germline V gene has CDR1 GITISATS and CDR2 ISYDGTV (reference sequence). This CDR3 spans 14 amino acids. The CDR3 loop reads CALWEVQLGYNKLF. The CDR3 nucleotides are TGTGCCTTGTGGGAGGTGCAATTGGGGTATAACAAACTCTTT.

The chain couples TRGV2 to TRGJ1 or TRGJ2. From germline, CDR1 is EGSNGY and CDR2 YDSYNSKV. V shed 0 bases, J shed 8 bases, and the junction held 4 bases outside the gene matches. This CDR3 region has 12 residues. The CDR3 DNA reads as TGTGCCACCTGGGACGGGACGAATAAGAAACTCTTT. Translated: CATWDGTNKKLF.

The V and J genes are TRGV9 and TRGJ1 or TRGJ2. The trim removed 2 bases at V and 2 bases at J, leaving 6 bases unmatched. In germline, CDR1 is GITISATS, CDR2 ISYDGTV (reference sequence). This CDR3 region has 14 residues. CDR3 bases: TGTGCCTTGTGGGAGGGGGTGGATTATTATAAGAAACTCTTT. Translation: CALWEGVDYYKKLF.

The chain recombines TRGV4 with TRGJ1 or TRGJ2. Trimming cost V 4 bases and J 6 bases; bases outside gene matches: 9. CDR1 is EGSTGY and CDR2 is YDSYTSSV in the germline V gene. This CDR3 has 13 amino acids. DNA of the CDR3: TGTGCCACCTGGGACTACCGGGGTTATAAGAAACTCTTT. Amino acid sequence: CATWDYRGYKKLF.

Judged by abundance, this clone is medium-sized. The chain uses TRGV5 and TRGJ1 or TRGJ2. The germline gives CDR1 VINAFY, CDR2 YDVSNSKD. V gave up 3 bases and J gave up 6 bases; unmatched junction bases: 11. The CDR3 is 14 residues long. CDR3 sequence: CATWDGSHSYKKLF. The CDR3 DNA follows: TGTGCCACCTGGGACGGATCCCATTCTTATAAGAAACTCTTT.

The chain links TRGV2 to TRGJ1 or TRGJ2. Germline V gene lookup returns CDR1 EGSNGY and CDR2 YDSYNSKV. The trim removed 0 bases at V and 9 bases at J, leaving 5 bases unmatched. The CDR3 spans 12 residues. Here the CDR3 reads CATWDGPGKKLF. The CDR3 DNA reads TGTGCCACCTGGGACGGGCCCGGTAAGAAACTCTTT.

This clone was counted only a few times. This chain uses TRGV2 with TRGJ1 or TRGJ2. The CDR3 has 13 amino acids. Germline CDR1 EGSNGY, CDR2 YDSYNSKV. V gave up 1 base and J gave up 8 bases; unmatched junction bases: 8. CDR3 bases: TGTGCCACCTGGGACGGCCATAATAATAAGAAACTCTTT. Protein: CATWDGHNNKKLF.

This CDR3 is CATWDGPGYSSDWIKTF. The CDR3 DNA reads as TGTGCCACCTGGGACGGGCCGGGGTATAGTAGTGATTGGATCAAGACGTTT. This sequence joins TRGV2 and TRGJP2. The CDR3 length is 17 residues. Unmatched junction bases numbered 7, after V lost 0 bases and J lost 0 bases. From germline, CDR1 is EGSNGY and CDR2 YDSYNSKV.

The V call is TRGV4, the J call TRGJ1 or TRGJ2. From germline, CDR1 is EGSTGY and CDR2 YDSYTSSV. After removal of 2 bases from V and 6 bases from J, the junction contained 4 bases not matched to a gene. The CDR3 sequence is 12 residues long. The CDR3 region is CATWDVAYKKLF. CDR3 DNA sequence: TGTGCCACCTGGGATGTGGCTTATAAGAAACTCTTT.

This clone has just a few counts. V and J are TRGV3 and TRGJ1 or TRGJ2. The germline gives CDR1 VTNTFY, CDR2 YDVSTARD (reference sequence). V gave up 5 bases and J gave up 2 bases; unmatched junction bases: 3. The CDR3 contains 12 residues. The CDR3: CATWADYYKKLF. As DNA, the CDR3 is TGTGCCACCTGGGCCGATTATTATAAGAAACTCTTT.